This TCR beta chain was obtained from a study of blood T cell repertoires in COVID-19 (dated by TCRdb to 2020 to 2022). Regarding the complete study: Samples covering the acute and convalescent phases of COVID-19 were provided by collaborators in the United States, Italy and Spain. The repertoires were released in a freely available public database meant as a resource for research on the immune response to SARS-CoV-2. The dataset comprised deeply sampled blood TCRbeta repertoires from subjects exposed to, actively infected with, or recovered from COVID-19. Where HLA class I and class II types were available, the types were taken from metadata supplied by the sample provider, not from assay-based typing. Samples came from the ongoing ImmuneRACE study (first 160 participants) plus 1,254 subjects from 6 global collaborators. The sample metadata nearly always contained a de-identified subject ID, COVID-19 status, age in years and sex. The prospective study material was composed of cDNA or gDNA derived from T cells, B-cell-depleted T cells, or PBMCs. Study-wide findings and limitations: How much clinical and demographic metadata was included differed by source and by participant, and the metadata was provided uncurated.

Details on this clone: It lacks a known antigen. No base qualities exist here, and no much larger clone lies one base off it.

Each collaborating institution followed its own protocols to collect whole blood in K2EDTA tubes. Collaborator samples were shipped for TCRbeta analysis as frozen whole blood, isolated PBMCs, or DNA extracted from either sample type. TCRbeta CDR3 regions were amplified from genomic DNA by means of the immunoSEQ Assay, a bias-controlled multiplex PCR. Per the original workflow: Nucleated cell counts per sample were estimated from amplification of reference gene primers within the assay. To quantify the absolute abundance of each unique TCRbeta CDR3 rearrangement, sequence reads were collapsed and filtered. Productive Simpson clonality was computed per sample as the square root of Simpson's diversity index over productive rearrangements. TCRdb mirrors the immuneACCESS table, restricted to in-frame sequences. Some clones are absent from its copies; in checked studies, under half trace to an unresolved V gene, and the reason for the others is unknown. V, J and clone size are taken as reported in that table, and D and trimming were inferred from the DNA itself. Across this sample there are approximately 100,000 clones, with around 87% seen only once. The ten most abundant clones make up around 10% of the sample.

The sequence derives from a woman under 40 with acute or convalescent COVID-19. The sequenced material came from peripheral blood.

CDR3 region: CASSSTYEQYF. The DNA sequence reads TGTGCCAGCAGTTCAACCTACGAGCAGTACTTC. The chain is encoded by TRBV27 joined to TRBJ2-7; the D gene remains uncertain. The CDR3 goes from the cysteine to the phenylalanine over 11 residues. The sequence is cut down to CDR3 DNA, 33 bases in frame from base 1. CDR1 and CDR2, per the germline V gene (reference sequence), are MNHEY and SMNVEV. The junction shows trimming of 4 bases on V and 2 bases on J, plus 3 bases between the germline ends.